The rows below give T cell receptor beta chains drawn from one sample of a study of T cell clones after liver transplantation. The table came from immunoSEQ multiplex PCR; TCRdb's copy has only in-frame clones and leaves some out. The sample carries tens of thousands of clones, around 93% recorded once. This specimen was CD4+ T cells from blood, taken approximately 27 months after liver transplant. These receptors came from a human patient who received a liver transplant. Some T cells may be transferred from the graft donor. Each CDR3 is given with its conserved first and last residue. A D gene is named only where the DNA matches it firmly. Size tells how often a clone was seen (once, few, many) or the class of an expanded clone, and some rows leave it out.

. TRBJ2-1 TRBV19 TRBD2 TGTGCCAGTAGCGCGCGCGGGAGGGCTGCCTCAAGCTCCTACAATGAGCAGTTCTTC CASSARGRAASSSYNEQFF
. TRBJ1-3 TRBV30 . TGTGCCTGGAGTAGGGGGTTCTCTGGAAACACCATATATTTT CAWSRGFSGNTIYF
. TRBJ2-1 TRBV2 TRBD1 TGTGCCAGCGGGAAAGAGGACAGGGGGGACCGGGAGCAGTTCTTC CASGKEDRGDREQFF
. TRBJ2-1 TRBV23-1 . TGCGCCAGCAGTCAATCGCGAGGGTGGAGAGCCAATGAGCAGTTCTTC CASSQSRGWRANEQFF
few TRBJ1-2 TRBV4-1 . TGCGCCAGCAGCCCCGACTCTGACTATGGCTACACCTTC CASSPDSDYGYTF
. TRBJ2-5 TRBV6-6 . TGTGCCAGCAGTTACGAAACGGGGCTCCAAGAGACCCAGTACTTC CASSYETGLQETQYF
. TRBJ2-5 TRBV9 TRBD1 TGTGCCAGCAGCGGATGGACAGGGAACCAAGAGACCCAGTACTTC CASSGWTGNQETQYF
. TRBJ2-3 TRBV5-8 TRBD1 TGTGCCAGCAGCCTCCGGGACAGGGGAAATGTGGCAGATACGCAGTATTTT CASSLRDRGNVADTQYF
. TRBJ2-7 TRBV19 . TGTGCCCGCCAAGGTGGCGAGCAGTACTTC CARQGGEQYF
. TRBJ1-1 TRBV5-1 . TGCGCCAGCAGCCGAACTGGTCAGGACACTGAAGCTTTCTTT CASSRTGQDTEAFF
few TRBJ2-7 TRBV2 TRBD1 TGTGCCAGCGGACAGGGGGTGGGTCTGGAGCAGTACTTC CASGQGVGLEQYF
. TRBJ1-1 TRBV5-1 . TGCGCCAGCAGCTTGTTAGGGAACACTGAAGCTTTCTTT CASSLLGNTEAFF
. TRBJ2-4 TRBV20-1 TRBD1 TGCAGTGGGGACAGGGAAAACATTCAGTACTTC CSGDRENIQYF
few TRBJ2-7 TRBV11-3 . TGTGCCAGCAGCACCGGGACACTCTCCTACGAGCAGTACTTC CASSTGTLSYEQYF
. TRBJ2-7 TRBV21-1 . TGTGCCAGCAGCTTTAGAAGGGGGCGGGCCCTCTACGAGCAGTACTTC CASSFRRGRALYEQYF
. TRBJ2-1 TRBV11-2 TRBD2 TGTGCCAGCAGCTCCCTACTAGCGGGTCACTCCAATGAGCAGTTCTTC CASSSLLAGHSNEQFF
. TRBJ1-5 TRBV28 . TGTGCCAGCAAGACAGAATATCAGCCCCAGCATTTT CASKTEYQPQHF
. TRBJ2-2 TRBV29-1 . TGCAGCGCTCACCGGGGACCCACCGGGGAGCTGTTTTTT CSAHRGPTGELFF
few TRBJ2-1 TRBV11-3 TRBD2 TGTGCCAGCAGCTCAAAGGGACTAGCTGGCAATGAGCAGTTCTTC CASSSKGLAGNEQFF
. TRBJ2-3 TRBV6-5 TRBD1 TGTGCCAGCAGTTACCAGGACAGGTTAACAGATACGCAGTATTTT CASSYQDRLTDTQYF
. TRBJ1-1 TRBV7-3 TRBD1 TGTGCCAGCAGCCTTAAAACAGGGGAGAACACTGAAGCTTTCTTT CASSLKTGENTEAFF
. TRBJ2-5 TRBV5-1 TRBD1 TGCGCCAGCAGACAAGCTGGGGACAGGGGAGGTGAGACCCAGTACTTC CASRQAGDRGGETQYF
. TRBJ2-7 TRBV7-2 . TGTGCCAGCAGCATAAACAGGGTCAGGTCCTACGAGCAGTACTTC CASSINRVRSYEQYF
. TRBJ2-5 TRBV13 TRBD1 TGTGCCAGCAGCTCCAGTCGACAGGGGGCCAGGCAGTACTTC CASSSSRQGARQYF
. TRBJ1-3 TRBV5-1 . TGCGCCAGCAGCGGCGGGGGTGACGGAAACACCATATATTTT CASSGGGDGNTIYF
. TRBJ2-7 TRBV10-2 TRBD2 TGCGCCAGCAGCGTTAGGGCTAGCGGCCCCTACGAGCAGTACTTC CASSVRASGPYEQYF
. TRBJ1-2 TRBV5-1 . TGCGCCAGCAGCCCCGGGACCTTCTATGGCTACACCTTC CASSPGTFYGYTF
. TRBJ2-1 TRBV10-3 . TGTGCCATCAGTGAGATGGATGAGCAGTTCTTC CAISEMDEQFF
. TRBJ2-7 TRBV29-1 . TGCAGCGTTGGGACTTACTACGAGCAGTACTTC CSVGTYYEQYF
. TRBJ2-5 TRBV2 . TGTGCCAGCAACACCGGAACGGTAGCCAAGACCCAGTACTTC CASNTGTVAKTQYF
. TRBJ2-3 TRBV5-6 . TGTGCCAGCAGCTTTACAGGGCTTCCGACAGATACGCAGTATTTT CASSFTGLPTDTQYF
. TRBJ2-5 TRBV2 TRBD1 TGTGCCATCCAGGGGACAGGGGGCGCAGAGACCCAGTACTTC CAIQGTGGAETQYF
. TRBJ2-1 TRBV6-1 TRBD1 TGTGCCAGCAGTTCGCGACAGGGAAGGGTAATGGAGCAGTTCTTC CASSSRQGRVMEQFF
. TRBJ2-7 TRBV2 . TGTGCCAGCAGTGAGATCCCCCGACAGGCACACTACGAGCAGTACTTC CASSEIPRQAHYEQYF
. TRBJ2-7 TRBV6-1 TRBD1 TGTGCCAGCAGGGCGACAGGGGTCTCCTACGAGCAGTACTTC CASRATGVSYEQYF
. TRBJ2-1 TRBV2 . TGTGCCAGCAGTGAAAGCGTGAACTACAATGAGCAGTTCTTC CASSESVNYNEQFF
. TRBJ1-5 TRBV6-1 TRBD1 TGTGCCAGCAAACCGGGACAGGGCCCGAATCAGCCCCAGCATTTT CASKPGQGPNQPQHF
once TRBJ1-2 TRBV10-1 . TGCGCCAGCACCTACAGTACAGATAACTATGGCTACACCTTC CASTYSTDNYGYTF
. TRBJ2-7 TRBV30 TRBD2 TGTGCCTGGACTAGCGGGAGTGTCGAGCAGTACTTC CAWTSGSVEQYF
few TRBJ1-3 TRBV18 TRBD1 TGTGCCAGCTCACCACCGACCAGGGGGGGAAACACCATATATTTT CASSPPTRGGNTIYF
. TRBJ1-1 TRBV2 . TGTGCCAGCAGCGACCTAGGGAAGAACACTGAAGCTTTCTTT CASSDLGKNTEAFF
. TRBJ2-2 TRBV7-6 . TGTGCCAGCAGCTTACTCGGGGAGCTGTTTTTT CASSLLGELFF
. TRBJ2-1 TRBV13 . TGTGCCAGCAGCTTAGTAGGGGCCAATGAGCAGTTCTTC CASSLVGANEQFF
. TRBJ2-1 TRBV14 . TGTGCCAGCAGCCAAGACCGGAGGGCCCTATCGAATGAGCAGTTCTTC CASSQDRRALSNEQFF
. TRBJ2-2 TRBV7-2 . TGTGCCAGCAGCTCCTGGACAGTTCGCACCGGGGAGCTGTTTTTT CASSSWTVRTGELFF
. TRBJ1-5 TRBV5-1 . TGCGCCAGCAGCTTGGACGGGAATAGCAATCAGCCCCAGCATTTT CASSLDGNSNQPQHF
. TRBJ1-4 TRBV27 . TGTGCCAGCAGTTTGCTGGGGGGAGAAAAACTGTTTTTT CASSLLGGEKLFF
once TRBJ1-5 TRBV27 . TGTGCCAGCAGTTTTAGAGGGGGGCGGGTGAGCAATCAGCCCCAGCATTTT CASSFRGGRVSNQPQHF
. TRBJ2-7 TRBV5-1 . TGCGCCAGCAGCTTGGTCGCCGGGGGTAACGAGCAGTACTTC CASSLVAGGNEQYF